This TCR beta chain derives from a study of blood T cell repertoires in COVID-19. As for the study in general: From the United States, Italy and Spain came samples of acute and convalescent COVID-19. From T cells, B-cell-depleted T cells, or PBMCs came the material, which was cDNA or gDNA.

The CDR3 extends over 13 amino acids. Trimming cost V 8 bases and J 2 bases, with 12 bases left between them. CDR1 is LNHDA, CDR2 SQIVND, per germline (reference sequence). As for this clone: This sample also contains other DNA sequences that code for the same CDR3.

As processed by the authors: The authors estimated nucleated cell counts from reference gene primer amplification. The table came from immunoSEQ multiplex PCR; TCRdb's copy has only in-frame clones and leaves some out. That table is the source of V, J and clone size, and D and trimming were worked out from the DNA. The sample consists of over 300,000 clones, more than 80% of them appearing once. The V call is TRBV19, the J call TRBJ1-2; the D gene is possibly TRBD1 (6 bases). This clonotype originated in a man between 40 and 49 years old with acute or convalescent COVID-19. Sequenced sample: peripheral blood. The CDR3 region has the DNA TGTGCCAGTTCTAAACAGGGAAACTATGGCTACACCTTC. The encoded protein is CASSKQGNYGYTF.